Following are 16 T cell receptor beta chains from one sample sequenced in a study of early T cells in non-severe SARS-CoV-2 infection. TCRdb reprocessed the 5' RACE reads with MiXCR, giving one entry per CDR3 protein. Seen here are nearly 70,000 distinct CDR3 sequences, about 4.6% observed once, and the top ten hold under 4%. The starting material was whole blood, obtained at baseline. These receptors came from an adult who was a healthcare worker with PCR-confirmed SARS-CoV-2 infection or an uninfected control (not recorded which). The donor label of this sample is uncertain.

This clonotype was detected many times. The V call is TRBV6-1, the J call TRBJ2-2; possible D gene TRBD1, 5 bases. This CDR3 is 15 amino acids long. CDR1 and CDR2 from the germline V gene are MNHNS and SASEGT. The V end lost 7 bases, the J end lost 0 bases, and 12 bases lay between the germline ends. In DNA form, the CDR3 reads TGTGCCAGCACGTACGAGACAGCGAACACCGGGGAGCTGTTTTTT. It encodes CASTYETANTGELFF.

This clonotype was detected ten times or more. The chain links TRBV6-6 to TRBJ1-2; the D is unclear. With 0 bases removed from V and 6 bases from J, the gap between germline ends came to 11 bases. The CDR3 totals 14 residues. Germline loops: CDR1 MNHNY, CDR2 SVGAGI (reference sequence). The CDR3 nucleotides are TGTGCCAGCAGTTACTCGAGAGGTAGTGATGGCTACACCTTC. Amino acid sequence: CASSYSRGSDGYTF.

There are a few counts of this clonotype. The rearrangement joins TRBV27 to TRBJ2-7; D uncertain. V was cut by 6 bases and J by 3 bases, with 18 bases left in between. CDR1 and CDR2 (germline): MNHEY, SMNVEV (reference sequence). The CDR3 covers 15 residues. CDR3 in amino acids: CASSPGANLFYEQYF. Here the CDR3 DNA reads TGTGCCAGCAGCCCTGGCGCCAACTTATTCTACGAGCAGTACTTC.

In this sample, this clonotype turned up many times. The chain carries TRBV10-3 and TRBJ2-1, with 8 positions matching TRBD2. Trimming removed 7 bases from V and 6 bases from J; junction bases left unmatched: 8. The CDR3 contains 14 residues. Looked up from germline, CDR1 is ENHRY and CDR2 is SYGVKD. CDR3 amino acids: CAITGGGLANEQFF. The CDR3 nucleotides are TGTGCCATCACAGGCGGGGGGCTCGCCAATGAGCAGTTCTTC.

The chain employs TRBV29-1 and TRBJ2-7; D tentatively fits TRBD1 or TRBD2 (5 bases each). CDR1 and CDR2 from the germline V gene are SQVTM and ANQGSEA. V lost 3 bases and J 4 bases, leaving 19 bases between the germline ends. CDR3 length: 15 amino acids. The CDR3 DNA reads TGCAGCGTTGAGAAAAAGGGGAGAATTCGTTACGAGCAGTACTTC. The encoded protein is CSVEKKGRIRYEQYF.

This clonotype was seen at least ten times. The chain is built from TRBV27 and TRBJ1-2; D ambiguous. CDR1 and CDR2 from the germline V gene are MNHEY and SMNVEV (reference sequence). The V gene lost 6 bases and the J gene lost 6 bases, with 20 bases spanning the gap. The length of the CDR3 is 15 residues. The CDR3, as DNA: TGTGCCAGCAGACTGCTTAGGAACTGGGAAAATGGCTACACCTTC. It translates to CASRLLRNWENGYTF.

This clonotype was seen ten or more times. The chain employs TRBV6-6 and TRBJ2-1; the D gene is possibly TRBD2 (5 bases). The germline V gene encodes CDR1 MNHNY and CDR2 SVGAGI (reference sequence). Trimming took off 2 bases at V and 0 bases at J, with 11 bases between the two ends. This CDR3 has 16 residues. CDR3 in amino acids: CASSYDELASYNEQFF. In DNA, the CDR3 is TGTGCCAGCAGTTACGATGAGCTAGCCTCCTACAATGAGCAGTTCTTC.

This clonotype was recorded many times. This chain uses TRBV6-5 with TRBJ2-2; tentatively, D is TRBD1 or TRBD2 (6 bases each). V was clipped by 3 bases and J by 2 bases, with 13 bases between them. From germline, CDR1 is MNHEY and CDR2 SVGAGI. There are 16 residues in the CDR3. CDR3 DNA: TGTGCCAGCAGTTATGTCCAGGGGACTAACACCGGGGAGCTGTTTTTT. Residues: CASSYVQGTNTGELFF.

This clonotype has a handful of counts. This chain's CDR3 is CASTDFETQYF. CDR3 nucleotides: TGTGCCAGCACCGACTTTGAGACCCAGTACTTC. The rearrangement uses TRBV11-2 and TRBJ2-5; D gene ambiguous. Trimming took off 7 bases at V and 5 bases at J, with 8 bases between the two ends. This CDR3 spans 11 amino acids. CDR1 and CDR2 (germline): SGHAT, FQNNGV.

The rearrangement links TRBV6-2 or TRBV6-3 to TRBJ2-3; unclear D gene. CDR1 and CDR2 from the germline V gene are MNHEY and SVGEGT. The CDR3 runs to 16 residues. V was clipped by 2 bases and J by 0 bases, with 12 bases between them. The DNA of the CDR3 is TGTGCCAGCAGTTACCCGACTGGAACTAGCACAGATACGCAGTATTTT. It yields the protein CASSYPTGTSTDTQYF.

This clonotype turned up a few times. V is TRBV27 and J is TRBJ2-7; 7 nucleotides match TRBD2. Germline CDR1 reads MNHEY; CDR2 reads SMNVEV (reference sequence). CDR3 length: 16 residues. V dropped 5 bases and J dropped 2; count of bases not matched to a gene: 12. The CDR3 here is CASSPPAGSMTYEQYF. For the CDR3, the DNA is TGTGCCAGCAGTCCACCAGCGGGGAGCATGACCTACGAGCAGTACTTC.

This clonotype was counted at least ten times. The CDR3 DNA sequence: TGTGCCAGCAGTCCAGGGGTAGGGGCGTACCAAGAGACCCAGTACTTC. Its translation is CASSPGVGAYQETQYF. The chain is built from TRBV12-3 or TRBV12-4 and TRBJ2-5, with D maybe TRBD1 (6 bases). The ends were cut back, 5 bases at V and 0 bases at J, with 16 bases in the middle. CDR3 length equals 16 residues.

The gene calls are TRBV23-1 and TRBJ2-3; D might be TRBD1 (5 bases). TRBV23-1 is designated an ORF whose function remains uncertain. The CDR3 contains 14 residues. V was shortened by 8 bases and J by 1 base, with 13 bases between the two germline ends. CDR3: CASPRIRGTDTQYF. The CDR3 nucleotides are TGCGCCAGCCCCCGGATCAGGGGCACAGATACGCAGTATTTT.

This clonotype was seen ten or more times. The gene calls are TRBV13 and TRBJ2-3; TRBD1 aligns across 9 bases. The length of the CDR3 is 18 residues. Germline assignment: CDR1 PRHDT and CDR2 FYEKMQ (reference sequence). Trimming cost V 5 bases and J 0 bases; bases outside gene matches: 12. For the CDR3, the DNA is TGTGCCAGCAGCCACGGGACAGGGATGACTGGAAGCACAGATACGCAGTATTTT. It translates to CASSHGTGMTGSTDTQYF.

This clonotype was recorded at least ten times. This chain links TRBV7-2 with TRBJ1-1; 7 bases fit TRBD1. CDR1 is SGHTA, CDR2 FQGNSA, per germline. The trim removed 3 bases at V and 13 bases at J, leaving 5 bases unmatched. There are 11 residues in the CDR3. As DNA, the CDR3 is TGTGCCAGCAGCTTTGAGAGACAGGGTTTCTTT. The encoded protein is CASSFERQGFF.

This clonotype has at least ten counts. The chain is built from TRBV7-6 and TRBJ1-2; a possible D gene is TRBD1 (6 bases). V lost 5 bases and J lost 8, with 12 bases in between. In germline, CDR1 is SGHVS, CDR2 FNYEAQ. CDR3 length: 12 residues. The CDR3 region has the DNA TGTGCCAGCAGCAACCCGGGGACAGGCTACACCTTC. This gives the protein CASSNPGTGYTF. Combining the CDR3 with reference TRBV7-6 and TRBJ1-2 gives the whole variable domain GAGVSQSPRYKVTKRGQDVALRCDPISGHVSLYWYRQALGQGPEFLTYFNYEAQQDKSGLPNDRFSAERPEGSISTLTIQRTEQRDSAMYRCASSNPGTGYTFGSGTRLTVV.